Listed below are T cell receptor beta chains from one sample, sequenced in a study of Ad26.COV2.S vaccination and SARS-CoV-2 variants. Sequenced by immunoSEQ multiplex PCR; TCRdb stores in-frame clones only, minus some. This sample yields about 680,000 clones, of which 80% to 90% are seen a single time; about 1.5% belongs to the top ten. This sample comprised peripheral blood, obtained in a trial of Ad26.COV2.S vaccine versus placebo. The receptors come from a person between 18 and 65 years old who received the Ad26.COV2.S COVID-19 vaccine or a placebo. The CDR3 runs from the conserved cysteine through the conserved F or W. A D gene is named only where the DNA matches it firmly. Some rows mark clone size as missing; the rest say once, few, many or name a class of expanded clone.

d_gene: NA
v_gene: TRBV25-1
j_gene: TRBJ2-3
abundance: NA
CDR3nt: TGTGCCAGCAGACCGACAGCCCGGGGGGATACGCAGTATTTT
CDR3aa: CASRPTARGDTQYF

d_gene: TRBD1
v_gene: TRBV4-3
j_gene: TRBJ2-2
abundance: NA
CDR3nt: TGCGCCAGCAGCCAAGCCCCGACAGGGGGAGGGACCGGGGAGCTGTTTTTT
CDR3aa: CASSQAPTGGGTGELFF

d_gene: NA
v_gene: TRBV5-8
j_gene: TRBJ1-3
abundance: once
CDR3nt: TGTGCCAGCAGCTTGGCGGAGGGGAGCTCTGGAAACACCATATATTTT
CDR3aa: CASSLAEGSSGNTIYF

d_gene: NA
v_gene: TRBV5-4
j_gene: TRBJ1-6
abundance: NA
CDR3nt: TGTGCCAGCAGCCTGACAGGAGATAATTCACCCCTCCACTTT
CDR3aa: CASSLTGDNSPLHF

d_gene: TRBD1
v_gene: TRBV19
j_gene: TRBJ1-1
abundance: NA
CDR3nt: TGTGCCAGTAGTTCGGACAGGGGAAGGGCCACTGAAGCTTTCTTT
CDR3aa: CASSSDRGRATEAFF

d_gene: TRBD1
v_gene: TRBV13
j_gene: TRBJ2-7
abundance: NA
CDR3nt: TGTGCCAGCAGCCCAAGGCAGGGGGCCTACGAGCAGTACTTC
CDR3aa: CASSPRQGAYEQYF

d_gene: NA
v_gene: TRBV5-4
j_gene: TRBJ1-2
abundance: NA
CDR3nt: TGTGCCAGCAGCCCTGACAGCTATGGCTACACCTTC
CDR3aa: CASSPDSYGYTF

d_gene: NA
v_gene: TRBV11-2
j_gene: TRBJ2-5
abundance: NA
CDR3nt: TGTGCCAGCAGCTTAGGGACATACCAAGAGACCCAGTACTTC
CDR3aa: CASSLGTYQETQYF

d_gene: NA
v_gene: TRBV19
j_gene: TRBJ1-4
abundance: NA
CDR3nt: TGTGCCAGTACGTGGGGAGCAACTAATGAAAAACTGTTTTTT
CDR3aa: CASTWGATNEKLFF

d_gene: TRBD1
v_gene: TRBV30
j_gene: TRBJ1-6
abundance: once
CDR3nt: TGTGCCTGGAGTAAAACAACCGGGACAGGGTTAAGTAATTCACCCCTCCACTTT
CDR3aa: CAWSKTTGTGLSNSPLHF

d_gene: NA
v_gene: TRBV6-2/TRBV6-3
j_gene: TRBJ1-1
abundance: NA
CDR3nt: TGTGCCAGCAGTAGACTGAACACTGAAGCTTTCTTT
CDR3aa: CASSRLNTEAFF

d_gene: NA
v_gene: TRBV1
j_gene: TRBJ2-3
abundance: NA
CDR3nt: TGCACCAGCAGCCAAGAAGAAGGGCTAGCGGGAGACGATACGCAGTATTTT
CDR3aa: CTSSQEEGLAGDDTQYF

d_gene: NA
v_gene: TRBV24-1
j_gene: TRBJ1-2
abundance: NA
CDR3nt: TGTGCCACCGGGGGCAACTATGGCTACACCTTC
CDR3aa: CATGGNYGYTF

d_gene: NA
v_gene: TRBV2
j_gene: TRBJ1-6
abundance: NA
CDR3nt: TGTGCCAGCAGTGCCCGTTTGGGACAAAGCTCCTATAATTCACCCCTCCACTTT
CDR3aa: CASSARLGQSSYNSPLHF

d_gene: TRBD1
v_gene: TRBV19
j_gene: TRBJ2-3
abundance: NA
CDR3nt: TGTGCCAGTAGTATCAGGGGGCGCACAGATACGCAGTATTTT
CDR3aa: CASSIRGRTDTQYF

d_gene: NA
v_gene: TRBV7-6
j_gene: TRBJ2-7
abundance: NA
CDR3nt: TGTGCCAGCAGCTTGGACGACAGACTAGACTACGAGCAGTACTTC
CDR3aa: CASSLDDRLDYEQYF

d_gene: TRBD1
v_gene: TRBV10-2
j_gene: TRBJ2-3
abundance: NA
CDR3nt: TGCGCCAGCAGTGACCGACAGGGTTCCGCAGATACGCAGTATTTT
CDR3aa: CASSDRQGSADTQYF

d_gene: NA
v_gene: TRBV4-3
j_gene: TRBJ1-5
abundance: NA
CDR3nt: TGCGCCAGCAGCCAAGATTGGAAGAGCAATCAGCCCCAGCATTTT
CDR3aa: CASSQDWKSNQPQHF

d_gene: NA
v_gene: TRBV4-2
j_gene: TRBJ1-3
abundance: once
CDR3nt: TGTGCCAGCAGCCAGGAATCAAATAGAAACACCATATATTTT
CDR3aa: CASSQESNRNTIYF

d_gene: NA
v_gene: TRBV5-6
j_gene: TRBJ2-5
abundance: NA
CDR3nt: TGTGCCAGCAGCTCCTGGGACGCACAAGAGACCCAGTACTTC
CDR3aa: CASSSWDAQETQYF

d_gene: TRBD2
v_gene: TRBV18
j_gene: TRBJ2-1
abundance: NA
CDR3nt: TGTGCCAGCTCGCAGGGACTAGCGGGAGCGCAAAATGAGCAGTTCTTC
CDR3aa: CASSQGLAGAQNEQFF

d_gene: NA
v_gene: TRBV12-3/TRBV12-4
j_gene: TRBJ1-2
abundance: once
CDR3nt: TGTGCCAGCAGTTTCGGCAGGGTTAACGGCTACACCTTC
CDR3aa: CASSFGRVNGYTF

d_gene: NA
v_gene: TRBV7-9
j_gene: TRBJ1-1
abundance: NA
CDR3nt: TGTGCCAGCAGCCCCGGACAGATGAACACTGAAGCTTTCTTT
CDR3aa: CASSPGQMNTEAFF

d_gene: NA
v_gene: TRBV28
j_gene: TRBJ1-5
abundance: once
CDR3nt: TGTGCCAGCAGTTTTCTAAGTGTCCGTGGACTATACAGCAATCAGCCCCAGCATTTT
CDR3aa: CASSFLSVRGLYSNQPQHF

d_gene: NA
v_gene: TRBV9
j_gene: TRBJ2-2
abundance: NA
CDR3nt: TGTGCCAGCAGCGTAGGAAGGACTACGAACACCGGGGAGCTGTTTTTT
CDR3aa: CASSVGRTTNTGELFF

d_gene: NA
v_gene: TRBV6-6
j_gene: TRBJ2-2
abundance: NA
CDR3nt: TGTGCCAGCAGTTATGGGTGGCCATCAACCACCGGGGAGCTGTTTTTT
CDR3aa: CASSYGWPSTTGELFF

d_gene: TRBD2
v_gene: TRBV9
j_gene: TRBJ2-3
abundance: NA
CDR3nt: TGTGCCAGCAGCCGGACTAGCGGGGGCCCTACTAGCACAGATACGCAGTATTTT
CDR3aa: CASSRTSGGPTSTDTQYF

d_gene: NA
v_gene: TRBV5-5
j_gene: TRBJ1-3
abundance: NA
CDR3nt: TGTGCCAGCAGCTTGGTAACAGGGTACAACACCATATATTTT
CDR3aa: CASSLVTGYNTIYF

d_gene: TRBD1
v_gene: TRBV2
j_gene: TRBJ1-2
abundance: NA
CDR3nt: TGTGCCAGCAGTGAAACAGGGGCTGGCTACACCTTC
CDR3aa: CASSETGAGYTF

d_gene: NA
v_gene: TRBV19
j_gene: TRBJ1-2
abundance: few
CDR3nt: TGTGCCAGCACTACCCCCACTTCGGACGCAGGGGAGGGCTACACCTTC
CDR3aa: CASTTPTSDAGEGYTF

d_gene: TRBD1
v_gene: TRBV7-2
j_gene: TRBJ1-2
abundance: NA
CDR3nt: TGTGCCAGCAGCTCGGGACAGGGGGGGTACTATGGCTACACCTTC
CDR3aa: CASSSGQGGYYGYTF

d_gene: NA
v_gene: TRBV13
j_gene: TRBJ2-1
abundance: NA
CDR3nt: TGTGCCAGCAGCTTAGGGACGCAGAATGAGCAGTTCTTC
CDR3aa: CASSLGTQNEQFF

d_gene: NA
v_gene: TRBV2
j_gene: TRBJ2-7
abundance: NA
CDR3nt: TGTGCCAGCAGTGATATAGGAGAGCAGTACTTC
CDR3aa: CASSDIGEQYF

d_gene: NA
v_gene: TRBV6-5
j_gene: TRBJ1-1
abundance: NA
CDR3nt: TGTGCCAGCAGAAAAAACACTGAAGCTTTCTTT
CDR3aa: CASRKNTEAFF

d_gene: TRBD1
v_gene: TRBV4-3
j_gene: TRBJ2-2
abundance: once
CDR3nt: TGCGCCAGCAGCCAAGGTTCTGGGACAGGGGCTTGGGAGGTCGGGGAGCTGTTTTTT
CDR3aa: CASSQGSGTGAWEVGELFF

d_gene: NA
v_gene: TRBV7-7
j_gene: TRBJ2-3
abundance: NA
CDR3nt: TGTGCTAGCAGCTTAGGTCGGCCACCAGATACGCAGTATTTT
CDR3aa: CASSLGRPPDTQYF

d_gene: NA
v_gene: TRBV6-5
j_gene: TRBJ1-1
abundance: NA
CDR3nt: TGTGCCAGCTCCGGGGCCCTGAACACTGAAGCTTTCTTT
CDR3aa: CASSGALNTEAFF

d_gene: NA
v_gene: TRBV11-3
j_gene: TRBJ1-6
abundance: once
CDR3nt: TGTGCCAGCAGCTTAAATCGCGATTCACCCCTCCACTTT
CDR3aa: CASSLNRDSPLHF

d_gene: NA
v_gene: TRBV6-5
j_gene: TRBJ1-3
abundance: few
CDR3nt: TGTGCCAGCACCTCCGTCTTGAGTGGAAACACCATATATTTT
CDR3aa: CASTSVLSGNTIYF

d_gene: TRBD2
v_gene: TRBV3-1/TRBV3-2
j_gene: TRBJ2-2
abundance: NA
CDR3nt: TGTGCCAGCAGCCTGCGATGGGGCGGGGGGAACACCGGGGAGCTGTTTTTT
CDR3aa: CASSLRWGGGNTGELFF

d_gene: NA
v_gene: TRBV30
j_gene: TRBJ2-5
abundance: NA
CDR3nt: TGTGCCTGGAGTGTAGGGGTCCAGGTAGGGACCCAGTACTTC
CDR3aa: CAWSVGVQVGTQYF

d_gene: NA
v_gene: TRBV21-1
j_gene: TRBJ2-1
abundance: NA
CDR3nt: TGTGCCAGCAGCACAACCGGACTAGTGGTAATGAGGCACAATGAGCAGTTCTTC
CDR3aa: CASSTTGLVVMRHNEQFF

d_gene: NA
v_gene: TRBV7-9
j_gene: TRBJ1-1
abundance: NA
CDR3nt: TGTGCCAGCAGCGCCTTTAGGGGGAACACTGAAGCTTTCTTT
CDR3aa: CASSAFRGNTEAFF

d_gene: NA
v_gene: TRBV19
j_gene: TRBJ2-5
abundance: NA
CDR3nt: TGTGCCAGTAGTACCCCCCTACTAGGGCGAGAGACCCAGTACTTC
CDR3aa: CASSTPLLGRETQYF

d_gene: NA
v_gene: TRBV30
j_gene: TRBJ1-3
abundance: NA
CDR3nt: TGTGCCTGGAGTAGGACAGCCGCTGGAAACACCATATATTTT
CDR3aa: CAWSRTAAGNTIYF

d_gene: NA
v_gene: TRBV19
j_gene: TRBJ2-7
abundance: NA
CDR3nt: TGTGCCAGTAGTATAGAAGCGGAGAGCTCCTACGAGCAGTACTTC
CDR3aa: CASSIEAESSYEQYF

d_gene: TRBD1
v_gene: TRBV5-1
j_gene: TRBJ1-5
abundance: NA
CDR3nt: TGCGCCAGCAGCTTAAATGGCCCGGGACAGGTCAATGGGCCCCAGCATTTT
CDR3aa: CASSLNGPGQVNGPQHF

d_gene: NA
v_gene: TRBV5-5
j_gene: TRBJ1-1
abundance: NA
CDR3nt: TGTGCCAGCAGCTTGGTATTCGGACAATCGAACACTGAAGCTTTCTTT
CDR3aa: CASSLVFGQSNTEAFF

d_gene: TRBD1
v_gene: TRBV3-1/TRBV3-2
j_gene: TRBJ1-1
abundance: NA
CDR3nt: TGTGCCAGCAGCCACCGGGCCCGTACAGGGGGAGGGGCTGAAGCTTTCTTT
CDR3aa: CASSHRARTGGGAEAFF

d_gene: NA
v_gene: TRBV3-1/TRBV3-2
j_gene: TRBJ2-5
abundance: NA
CDR3nt: TGTGCCAGCAGCCAAGGGTCCGGGGAAGAGACCCAGTACTTC
CDR3aa: CASSQGSGEETQYF